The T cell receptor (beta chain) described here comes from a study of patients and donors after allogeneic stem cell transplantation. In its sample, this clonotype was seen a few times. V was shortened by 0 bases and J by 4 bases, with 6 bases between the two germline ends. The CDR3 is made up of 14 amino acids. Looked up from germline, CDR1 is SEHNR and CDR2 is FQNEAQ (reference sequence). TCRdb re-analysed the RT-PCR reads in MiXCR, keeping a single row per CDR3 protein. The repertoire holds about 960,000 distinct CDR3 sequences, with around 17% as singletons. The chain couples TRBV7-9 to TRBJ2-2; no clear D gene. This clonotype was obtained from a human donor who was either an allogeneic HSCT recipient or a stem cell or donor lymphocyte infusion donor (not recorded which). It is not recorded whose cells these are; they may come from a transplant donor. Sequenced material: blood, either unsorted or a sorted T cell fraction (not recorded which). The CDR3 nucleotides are TGTGCCAGCAGCTTAGCCCCCCGCACCGGGGAGCTGTTTTTT. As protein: CASSLAPRTGELFF.